This is a list of T cell receptor beta chains from one sample in a study of beta chain features in type 1 diabetes. Clones were sequenced by immunoSEQ multiplex PCR, and TCRdb holds only the in-frame ones, with some missing. This table has fewer than 350,000 clones, about 15% appearing once. The sequencing input was naive CD4+ T cells from blood. Receptors originate from a man between 18 and 35 years old with type 1 diabetes. The CDR3 runs from the conserved cysteine through the conserved F or W. Each record gives: CDR3 protein, J gene, clone size, V gene. Only part of the rows carry a size: once, few, many, or a class if the clone is expanded.

CDR3: CASTPEGVLYGYTF; J: TRBJ1-2; size: .; V: TRBV2
CDR3: CASSPLDRGSGGSKFF; J: TRBJ2-1; size: .; V: TRBV19
CDR3: CASSFRGEGTDTQYF; J: TRBJ2-3; size: few; V: TRBV5-4
CDR3: CASRDSQNQPQHF; J: TRBJ1-5; size: .; V: TRBV18
CDR3: CASSPDRAGETQYF; J: TRBJ2-5; size: .; V: TRBV18
CDR3: CASSRDRVETQYF; J: TRBJ2-5; size: .; V: TRBV7-2
CDR3: CAWRFGRGQSDYGYTF; J: TRBJ1-2; size: few; V: TRBV30
CDR3: CASAGGPSSYNEQFF; J: TRBJ2-1; size: few; V: TRBV11-2
CDR3: CAIAGDISGANVLTF; J: TRBJ2-6; size: few; V: TRBV10-3
CDR3: CASSVGGGPNEQYF; J: TRBJ2-7; size: .; V: TRBV9
CDR3: CASSTTSVDYEQYF; J: TRBJ2-7; size: .; V: TRBV19
CDR3: CASSRGYEQYF; J: TRBJ2-7; size: few; V: TRBV9
CDR3: CASTLQRSGTHLGTGELFF; J: TRBJ2-2; size: .; V: TRBV7-2
CDR3: CAWGLGRAPGANVLTF; J: TRBJ2-6; size: .; V: TRBV30
CDR3: CASSLPVNTGELFF; J: TRBJ2-2; size: few; V: TRBV7-9
CDR3: CASSLVGATYEQFF; J: TRBJ2-1; size: few; V: TRBV7-2
CDR3: CASQGQGGFDTQYF; J: TRBJ2-3; size: .; V: TRBV19
CDR3: CSALLAGRYNEQFF; J: TRBJ2-1; size: few; V: TRBV29-1
CDR3: CASSFRDRGQSNTGELFF; J: TRBJ2-2; size: few; V: TRBV5-1
CDR3: CAWSVLGNTIYF; J: TRBJ1-3; size: .; V: TRBV30
CDR3: CASSQPVTASYGYTF; J: TRBJ1-2; size: .; V: TRBV4-1
CDR3: CAWTPGQAYNEQFF; J: TRBJ2-1; size: few; V: TRBV30
CDR3: CASSVNFRGKETQYF; J: TRBJ2-5; size: few; V: TRBV9
CDR3: CASSYGTGNQPQHF; J: TRBJ1-5; size: .; V: TRBV6-5
CDR3: CASRMTLGNTEAFF; J: TRBJ1-1; size: .; V: TRBV6-5
CDR3: CATSPPRDRGGRDF; J: TRBJ2-7; size: few; V: TRBV15
CDR3: CASSRGIPYNEQFF; J: TRBJ2-1; size: few; V: TRBV6-6
CDR3: CASSLVGEPQHF; J: TRBJ1-5; size: .; V: TRBV13
CDR3: CASDGGSTDTQYF; J: TRBJ2-3; size: few; V: TRBV7-9
CDR3: CASSVVGDIQYF; J: TRBJ2-4; size: few; V: TRBV2
CDR3: CSVGSGVNTEAFF; J: TRBJ1-1; size: many; V: TRBV29-1
CDR3: CSARTTYGYTF; J: TRBJ1-2; size: .; V: TRBV20-1
CDR3: CASSTRDRGNTGELFF; J: TRBJ2-2; size: few; V: TRBV7-9
CDR3: CASSPQTTMNRDGETQYF; J: TRBJ2-5; size: few; V: TRBV9
CDR3: CASSPPLRDEQFF; J: TRBJ2-1; size: few; V: TRBV6-5
CDR3: CASSMGGDRGRWNEQFF; J: TRBJ2-1; size: few; V: TRBV19
CDR3: CAWTYYTGELFF; J: TRBJ2-2; size: few; V: TRBV30
CDR3: CSVRQGAVGTQYF; J: TRBJ2-5; size: .; V: TRBV29-1
CDR3: CASSFVSAYEQYF; J: TRBJ2-7; size: .; V: TRBV28
CDR3: CASSPSTGSGANVLTF; J: TRBJ2-6; size: few; V: TRBV7-2
CDR3: CASSQDHPSGGDSETQYF; J: TRBJ2-5; size: few; V: TRBV4-2